This T cell receptor (beta chain) was profiled in a study of T-cell reconstitution after alpha-beta-depleted transplantation in children. Only a few counts were recorded for this clonotype. Trimming removed 2 bases at V and 6 bases at J, with 22 bases between. The CDR3 totals 16 residues. Germline lookup yields CDR1 DFQATT and CDR2 SNEGSKA (reference sequence). During its preparation, the TCRbeta library received unique molecular identifiers. TCRdb reprocessed the PCR reads with MiXCR, giving one entry per CDR3 protein. This sample yields some 530,000 distinct CDR3 sequences, of which roughly an eighth are seen a single time; around 6.1% belongs to the top ten.

Here the sequenced sample was PBMCs from the stem cell graft donor, taken from the stem cell graft. This receptor was obtained from a human donor who donated a stem cell graft to a child with combined immunodeficiency. The V call is TRBV20-1, the J call TRBJ2-5; maybe TRBD1 (7 bases). The CDR3 region has the DNA TGCAGTGCTAGATCTCTAACAACTCAGGGGGGAAAGACCCAGTACTTC. This encodes CSARSLTTQGGKTQYF.